A selection of T cell receptor beta chains follows, all from one sample in a study of regulatory T cells in long-lasting Graves disease. TCRdb used MiXCR to reprocess the multiplex PCR reads, holding one entry per CDR3 protein. The sample gives roughly 420,000 distinct CDR3 sequences, 14% of which show up once; more than 15% is in the top ten. The same sample was also used in a study of T cells in Graves' hyperthyroidism and ophthalmopathy.

Sequenced here: peripheral blood mononuclear cells (PBMCs), sampled at new diagnosis, from a patient treated with antithyroid drugs. These receptors originate from a woman aged 45 to 65 with Graves disease. CDR3s include the opening cysteine and the closing phenylalanine or tryptophan.

J | V | CDR3
TRBJ2-3 | TRBV9 | CASSVVPSMRAGTDTQYF
TRBJ2-2 | TRBV4-1 | CASSHDRDTMRELFF
TRBJ1-1 | TRBV5-1 | CASSLGYAEAFF
TRBJ2-1 | TRBV6-1 | CASSETIGLHSANEQFF
TRBJ2-1 | TRBV28 | CASSIHRAPSSYNEQFF
TRBJ2-5 | TRBV28 | CASTSGGGETQYF
TRBJ2-3 | TRBV5-5 | CASSPGAAGDTQYF
TRBJ2-1 | TRBV7-2 | CASSLGPMGDEQFF
TRBJ2-2 | TRBV10-3 | CAISDRAGYNTGELFF
TRBJ2-7 | TRBV5-1 | CASSLVLGAHIEQYF
TRBJ2-1 | TRBV6-1 | CASSTGLAGYNEQFF
TRBJ2-5 | TRBV28 | CASSTWETQYF